This is a list of T cell receptor beta chains from one sample in a study of T cell repertoires in cytomegalovirus infection. TCRdb recomputed calls from the reads with MiXCR, one row per CDR3 protein. This sample has around 130,000 distinct CDR3 sequences; almost 9% occur once, and the top ten carry about 9.4%. Source material: PBMCs. Receptors were obtained from a human donor in good health (CMV status not recorded). Some clones in this sample may be carry-over from other donors' samples. Each CDR3 is given with its conserved first and last residue. Each record gives: CDR3 protein, CDR3 DNA, clone size, V gene, J gene, D gene. The D gene is left open where the match is weak. Clone size is given for some rows only: seen once, a few or many times, or a class if the clone is expanded.

CDR3aa: CAISTGGEDGYTF
CDR3nt: TGTGCCATCAGTACAGGGGGCGAGGATGGCTACACCTTC
abundance: -
v_gene: TRBV10-3
j_gene: TRBJ1-2
d_gene: TRBD1

CDR3aa: CASSLGQGASNYGYTF
CDR3nt: TGTGCCAGCAGCTTGGGACAGGGGGCTTCTAACTATGGCTACACCTTC
abundance: -
v_gene: TRBV9
j_gene: TRBJ1-2
d_gene: TRBD1

CDR3aa: CASSLAGRANGYTF
CDR3nt: TGTGCCAGCAGCTTAGCCGGCAGGGCTAATGGCTACACCTTC
abundance: many
v_gene: TRBV7-2
j_gene: TRBJ1-2
d_gene: -

CDR3aa: CASSLVYGRGYEQYF
CDR3nt: TGTGCCAGCAGCTTGGTTTACGGCAGGGGATACGAGCAGTACTTC
abundance: few
v_gene: TRBV5-6
j_gene: TRBJ2-7
d_gene: -

CDR3aa: CASSSNTLDPGYTF
CDR3nt: TGTGCCAGCAGCTCTAATACCTTAGACCCTGGCTACACCTTC
abundance: many
v_gene: TRBV7-9
j_gene: TRBJ1-2
d_gene: -

CDR3aa: CASSRQATYEQYF
CDR3nt: TGTGCCAGCAGTAGACAGGCTACCTACGAGCAGTACTTC
abundance: many
v_gene: TRBV6-1
j_gene: TRBJ2-7
d_gene: -

CDR3aa: CASSIQGGAGTEAFF
CDR3nt: TGTGCCAGCAGCATACAAGGGGGCGCGGGGACTGAAGCTTTCTTT
abundance: many
v_gene: TRBV7-9
j_gene: TRBJ1-1
d_gene: TRBD1

CDR3aa: CASSLPPVGVQETQYF
CDR3nt: TGTGCCAGCAGTTTACCCCCCGTAGGGGTTCAAGAGACCCAGTACTTC
abundance: many
v_gene: TRBV28
j_gene: TRBJ2-5
d_gene: -

CDR3aa: CASSLFARAGANVLTF
CDR3nt: TGCGCCAGCAGCCTGTTTGCGCGTGCTGGGGCCAACGTCCTGACTTTC
abundance: many
v_gene: TRBV4-3
j_gene: TRBJ2-6
d_gene: -

CDR3aa: CASSQEEGRKNIQYF
CDR3nt: TGTGCCAGCAGCCAAGAAGAGGGCAGAAAAAACATTCAGTACTTC
abundance: many
v_gene: TRBV4-2
j_gene: TRBJ2-4
d_gene: -

CDR3aa: CASRGRSSYNEQFF
CDR3nt: TGTGCCAGCAGGGGACGGAGCTCCTACAATGAGCAGTTCTTC
abundance: many
v_gene: TRBV12-3/TRBV12-4
j_gene: TRBJ2-1
d_gene: -

CDR3aa: CASSLAGASNQPQHF
CDR3nt: TGTGCCAGCAGCTTAGCAGGGGCAAGCAATCAGCCCCAGCATTTT
abundance: many
v_gene: TRBV7-8
j_gene: TRBJ1-5
d_gene: -

CDR3aa: CATATGLPPQHF
CDR3nt: TGTGCCACAGCGACGGGCCTTCCCCCCCAGCATTTT
abundance: many
v_gene: TRBV19
j_gene: TRBJ1-5
d_gene: -

CDR3aa: CASSTDYRDPGNTIYF
CDR3nt: TGTGCCAGCAGTACCGATTACAGGGACCCTGGAAACACCATATATTTT
abundance: many
v_gene: TRBV6-6
j_gene: TRBJ1-3
d_gene: -

CDR3aa: CASSYTGAPNEQFF
CDR3nt: TGTGCCAGCAGCTACACCGGGGCACCCAATGAGCAGTTCTTC
abundance: many
v_gene: TRBV7-8
j_gene: TRBJ2-1
d_gene: -

CDR3aa: CSVRRATYQETQYF
CDR3nt: TGCAGCGTGAGGCGTGCCACGTACCAAGAGACCCAGTACTTC
abundance: -
v_gene: TRBV29-1
j_gene: TRBJ2-5
d_gene: -

CDR3aa: CASSLGSGTYNEQFF
CDR3nt: TGTGCCAGCAGCTTAGGTAGCGGGACTTACAATGAGCAGTTCTTC
abundance: many
v_gene: TRBV7-2
j_gene: TRBJ2-1
d_gene: TRBD2

CDR3aa: CASSQSPAHEQFF
CDR3nt: TGTGCCAGTAGTCAATCTCCGGCCCATGAGCAGTTCTTC
abundance: few
v_gene: TRBV19
j_gene: TRBJ2-1
d_gene: -

CDR3aa: CASSLGGGGNNEQFF
CDR3nt: TGTGCCAGCAGTTTAGGGGGCGGGGGGAACAATGAGCAGTTCTTC
abundance: many
v_gene: TRBV12-3/TRBV12-4
j_gene: TRBJ2-1
d_gene: TRBD2

CDR3aa: CAISDRDRDTGELFF
CDR3nt: TGTGCCATCAGTGACCGGGACAGGGACACCGGGGAGCTGTTTTTT
abundance: few
v_gene: TRBV10-3
j_gene: TRBJ2-2
d_gene: TRBD1

CDR3aa: CASSPGLATETQYF
CDR3nt: TGTGCCAGCAGCCCGGGACTAGCAACGGAGACCCAGTACTTC
abundance: few
v_gene: TRBV5-4
j_gene: TRBJ2-5
d_gene: TRBD2

CDR3aa: CASSPPGGGNQPQHF
CDR3nt: TGTGCCAGCAGCCCTCCGGGTGGAGGTAATCAGCCCCAGCATTTT
abundance: many
v_gene: TRBV12-3/TRBV12-4
j_gene: TRBJ1-5
d_gene: -

CDR3aa: CASSRLAASTDTQYF
CDR3nt: TGTGCCAGCAGTCGACTAGCGGCTAGCACAGATACGCAGTATTTT
abundance: many
v_gene: TRBV6-5
j_gene: TRBJ2-3
d_gene: TRBD2